This TCR beta chain appears in the sequencing data of a study of regulatory T cells in long-lasting Graves disease. Whole-study results and caveats: Persistent Graves' patients showed less TCR diversity than newly diagnosed patients showed.

This clonotype was seen many times. Its target is unknown. HTBI primers from iRepertoire and Arm-PCR of CDR3 regions yielded the TCR beta libraries. MiXCR was run by TCRdb on the multiplex PCR reads, yielding one entry per CDR3 protein. The table has 500,000 to 700,000 distinct CDR3 sequences, approximately 29% seen once. The time point here: persistent/refractory GD, antithyroid drugs over 5 years with positive TRAb. Making the TCR library involved RNA that had been extracted from PBMCs. Germline V gene data show CDR1 as SNHLY and CDR2 as FYNNEI. The CDR3 extends over 12 amino acids. Trimming removed 6 bases from V and 6 bases from J, with 9 bases in between.

The specimen comprised peripheral blood mononuclear cells (PBMCs), sampled when the disease was refractory, from a patient treated with antithyroid drugs. The rearrangement uses TRBV2 and TRBJ1-5, with D perhaps TRBD1 (5 bases). This TCR came from a female donor with Graves disease. The CDR3 reads CASSAGFQPQHF. The CDR3 DNA reads TGTGCCAGCAGCGCAGGGTTTCAGCCCCAGCATTTT.